This TCR beta chain was profiled in a study of CD8 T cell repertoires and HIV-1 epitope variants. Study summary: T cells were stimulated with Twenty-five Gag and Nef peptides separately. Epitopes were three Gag families plus Nef HW9 and YT9. An uncultured baseline aliquot held 1M T cells. Study-wide results and caveats: Of about 10 antigen-specific beta clonotypes, more than five appeared to cross-react with escape variants.

The trim removed 5 bases at V and 3 bases at J, leaving 9 bases unmatched. The CDR3 extends over 16 amino acids. Germline-derived CDR1 and CDR2 are MDHEN and SYDVKM. On this clone: Its specificity is unknown.

Profiled with immunoSEQ multiplex PCR; TCRdb holds only in-frame clones, not every one. The sample lists roughly 100,000 clones, 60% to 80% occurring once. This clonotype was obtained from a male donor with HIV. The V gene is TRBV28, the J gene TRBJ2-2; the match to TRBD2 covers 7 bases. Specimen: uncultured baseline CD8+ T cells from peripheral blood mononuclear cells (PBMCs). CDR3 sequence: CASSGLGSGDTGELFF. The CDR3 bases are TGTGCCAGCAGTGGCCTGGGGAGCGGGGACACCGGGGAGCTGTTTTTT.